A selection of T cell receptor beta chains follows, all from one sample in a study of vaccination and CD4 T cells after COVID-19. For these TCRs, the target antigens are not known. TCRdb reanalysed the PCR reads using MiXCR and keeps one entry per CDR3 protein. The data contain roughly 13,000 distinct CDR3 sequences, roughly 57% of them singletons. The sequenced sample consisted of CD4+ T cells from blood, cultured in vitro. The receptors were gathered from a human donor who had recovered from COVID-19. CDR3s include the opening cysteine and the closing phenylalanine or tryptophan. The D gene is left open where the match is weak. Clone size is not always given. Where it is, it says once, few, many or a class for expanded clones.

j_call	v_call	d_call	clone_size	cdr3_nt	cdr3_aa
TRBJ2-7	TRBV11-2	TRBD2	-	TGTGCCAGCAGCTTAGCTAGCGGGGCTTCCTACGAGCAGTACTTC	CASSLASGASYEQYF
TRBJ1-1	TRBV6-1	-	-	TGTGCCAGCAGTCCCACAGGGTTGGGCACTGAAGCTTTCTTT	CASSPTGLGTEAFF
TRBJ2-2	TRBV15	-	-	TGTGCCACCAGCAGGGGGAACGGCAACACCGGGGAGCTGTTTTTT	CATSRGNGNTGELFF
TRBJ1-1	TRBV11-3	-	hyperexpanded	TGTGCCAGCAGCTTAGAATCCAGTGGCACTGAAGCTTTCTTT	CASSLESSGTEAFF
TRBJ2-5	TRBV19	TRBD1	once	TGTGCCAGTAGTGGACAGGGGCTGGAGACCCAGTACTTC	CASSGQGLETQYF
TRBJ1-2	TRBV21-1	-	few	TGTGCCAGCAGCAAACCTACATTAGGGGGGCCTGGCTACACCTTC	CASSKPTLGGPGYTF
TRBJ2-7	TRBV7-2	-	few	TGTGCCAGCAGCCCTATCCACGGTATTTCCTACGAGCAGTACTTC	CASSPIHGISYEQYF
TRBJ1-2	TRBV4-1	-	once	TGCGCCAGCAGCCAAGAAGCCCGGGGGTCGAACTATGGCTACACCTTC	CASSQEARGSNYGYTF
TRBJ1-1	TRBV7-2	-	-	TGTGCCAGCAGCTTAGAGGGTGAGGACACTGAAGCTTTCTTT	CASSLEGEDTEAFF
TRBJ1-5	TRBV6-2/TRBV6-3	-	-	TGTGCCAGCAGTTACGGATTCGGGCCCCAGCATTTT	CASSYGFGPQHF
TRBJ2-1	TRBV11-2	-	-	TGTGCCAGCAGCACGACGGCGGGTAGGGATGAGCAGTTCTTC	CASSTTAGRDEQFF
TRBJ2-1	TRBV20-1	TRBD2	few	TGCAGTGCAACCAGCGGGGGCGGTTACAATGAGCAGTTCTTC	CSATSGGGYNEQFF
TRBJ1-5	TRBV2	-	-	TGTGCCAGCAGTGAACAGGGCAGTGTTCAGCCCCAGCATTTT	CASSEQGSVQPQHF
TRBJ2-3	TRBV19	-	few	TGTGCCAGTAGTTTCGACCGGGGGACTTACACAGATACGCAGTATTTT	CASSFDRGTYTDTQYF
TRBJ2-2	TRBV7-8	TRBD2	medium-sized	TGTGCCAGCAGCGAGCGGGAGGGATCCGGGGAGCTGTTTTTT	CASSEREGSGELFF
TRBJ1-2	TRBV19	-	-	TGTGCCAGTAGTATCGGGACGGAAGCTAACTATGGCTACACCTTC	CASSIGTEANYGYTF
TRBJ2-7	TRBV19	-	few	TGTGCCAGTAGTTTCTCGCCGGGGGAGCAGTACTTC	CASSFSPGEQYF
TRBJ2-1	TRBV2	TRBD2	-	TGTGCCAGCAGTGCCCGGACTAGCGGGAGCTCCTATGAGCAGTTCTTC	CASSARTSGSSYEQFF
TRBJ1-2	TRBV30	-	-	TGTGCCTGGACCCAAGGGGGGGTTGGCTATGGCTACACCTTC	CAWTQGGVGYGYTF
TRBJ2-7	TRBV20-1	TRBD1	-	TGCAGTGCTGGTGTCCGGGACAGGGCAGACGAGCAGTACTTC	CSAGVRDRADEQYF
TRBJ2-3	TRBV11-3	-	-	TGTGCCAGCAGCTCCTTTCTGGGGGGGGCGGCAGATACGCAGTATTTT	CASSSFLGGAADTQYF
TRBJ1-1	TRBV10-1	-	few	TGCGCCAGCAGAGCAGGGCTGAACACTGAAGCTTTCTTT	CASRAGLNTEAFF
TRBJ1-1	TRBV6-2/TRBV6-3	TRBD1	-	TGTGCCAGCAGTTACCCAGGACAGGTAGAAGCTTTCTTT	CASSYPGQVEAFF
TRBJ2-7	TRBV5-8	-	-	TGTGCCAGCAGCTTCGCAGGAGGACCTAACTACGAGCAGTACTTC	CASSFAGGPNYEQYF
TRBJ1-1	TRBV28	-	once	TGTGCCAGCAGTTTCACTACCTTTAAGAACACTGAAGCTTTCTTT	CASSFTTFKNTEAFF
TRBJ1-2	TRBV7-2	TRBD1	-	TGTGCCAGCAGCCGCCGGGACAGGGAAGGCTACACCTTC	CASSRRDREGYTF
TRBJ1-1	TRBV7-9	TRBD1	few	TGTGCCAGCAGCTTAGGGGACAGGGGGAGAGTGGTGAACACTGAAGCTTTCTTT	CASSLGDRGRVVNTEAFF
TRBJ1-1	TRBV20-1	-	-	TGCAGTGCTAGAGATCGGCGGGGGAACACTGAAGCTTTCTTT	CSARDRRGNTEAFF
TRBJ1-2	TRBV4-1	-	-	TGCGCCAGCAGCCAAGATCTTAGCCGATACTATGGCTACACCTTC	CASSQDLSRYYGYTF
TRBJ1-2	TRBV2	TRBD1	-	TGTGCCAGCAGTTACAGGGGTGGCTATGGCTACACCTTC	CASSYRGGYGYTF
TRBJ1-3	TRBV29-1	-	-	TGCGGTCAAAGGGGGGAAGGAGTAAACACCATATATTTT	CGQRGEGVNTIYF
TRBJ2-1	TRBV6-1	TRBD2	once	TGTGCCAGCAGGACGACTAGCGGGATTAATGAGCAGTTCTTC	CASRTTSGINEQFF
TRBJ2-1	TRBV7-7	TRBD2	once	TGTGCTAGCAGTGCGGGACTAGCGGGGTGGAATGAGCAGTTCTTC	CASSAGLAGWNEQFF
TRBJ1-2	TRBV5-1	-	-	TGCGCCAGCAGCTTGGAGCCAGGTCCATACACTAACTATGGCTACACCTTC	CASSLEPGPYTNYGYTF
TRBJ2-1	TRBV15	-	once	TGTGCCACCAGCAGACGATGGGGGGTCCCCTACAATGAGCAGTTCTTC	CATSRRWGVPYNEQFF
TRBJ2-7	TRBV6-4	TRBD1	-	TGTGCCAGCAGTGACAGTCGGGACAGGGGAGATTCCTACGAGCAGTACTTC	CASSDSRDRGDSYEQYF
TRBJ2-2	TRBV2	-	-	TGTGCCAGCAGGGTAGGGGATAACACCGGGGAGCTGTTTTTT	CASRVGDNTGELFF